Below, one T cell receptor (beta chain) is given with its context. What it recognizes is unknown. The CDR3 totals 12 residues. The V end lost 6 bases, the J end lost 2 bases, and 10 bases lay between the germline ends. Germline V gene data show CDR1 as SQVTM and CDR2 as ANQGSEA. The entry originates in a study of T cell responses to AZD1222 COVID-19 vaccine. Study-wide results and caveats: Donors were chiefly white British, with a greater number of females, and clonal diversity was perhaps underestimated. Samples come after the peak T cell response, not at day 14. At study baseline, merely six AZD1222 recipients were seropositive.

Generated by immunoSEQ multiplex PCR, the TCRdb table keeps only in-frame clones and is missing some. The sample yields approximately 100,000 clones, roughly 92% seen once. The specimen was peripheral blood, collected on day 0 of AZD1222 vaccination. This receptor was identified in an adult in good health. This rearrangement joins TRBV29-1 to TRBJ2-5; no firm D call. The CDR3 loop is CSVRVGQETQYF. The CDR3 DNA reads TGCAGCGTCCGTGTCGGGCAAGAGACCCAGTACTTC.